The 21 T cell receptor beta chains below all came from one sample that was sequenced in a study of T cell changes during pregnancy in multiple sclerosis. Method: immunoSEQ multiplex PCR; TCRdb's copy keeps in-frame clones and lacks some. This table has 35,000 to 40,000 clones, roughly 89% appearing once. The starting material was CD4+ T cells from peripheral blood mononuclear cells, obtained in the second trimester of pregnancy. These receptors were taken from a female donor with multiple sclerosis, enrolled in a pregnancy study.

The genes are TRBV4-2 and TRBJ1-5; 10 nucleotides agree with TRBD1. CDR1 and CDR2 (germline): LGHNA, YNFKEQ. This CDR3 region has 15 residues. The trim removed 1 base at V and 4 bases at J, leaving 1 base unmatched. The CDR3 sequence: CASSQGQGANQPQHF. The CDR3 region has the DNA TGTGCCAGCAGCCAAGGACAGGGGGCGAATCAGCCCCAGCATTTT.

The CDR3 nucleotides are TGTGCCATCAGTGATTTAGCGGGAGGGCCTTACGAGCAGTACTTC. Translation: CAISDLAGGPYEQYF. This chain joins TRBV10-3 and TRBJ2-7, with 11 bases matching TRBD2. The trim removed 3 bases at V and 4 bases at J, leaving 5 bases unmatched. The germline V gene encodes CDR1 ENHRY and CDR2 SYGVKD. There are 15 residues in the CDR3.

This clone was recorded a few times. The rearrangement joins TRBV9 to TRBJ2-1; 13 nucleotides line up with TRBD2. Unmatched junction bases numbered 7, after V lost 3 bases and J lost 4 bases. The germline CDR1 and CDR2 sequences are SGDLS and YYNGEE. This CDR3 is built from 17 residues. CDR3 DNA sequence: TGTGCCAGCAGCGCAGGACTAGCGGGAGCCAAATACAATGAGCAGTTCTTC. Its translation: CASSAGLAGAKYNEQFF. The entire variable domain, with the rest obtained from reference TRBV9 and TRBJ2-1, is as follows: DSGVTQTPKHLITATGQRVTLRCSPRSGDLSVYWYQQSLDQGLQFLIQYYNGEERAKGNILERFSAQQFPDLHSELNLSSLELGDSALYFCASSAGLAGAKYNEQFFGPGTRLTVL.

The gene calls are TRBV5-1 and TRBJ2-5, with 8 bases matching TRBD2. V lost 4 bases to trimming and J lost 5 bases; unmatched junction nucleotides: 10. This CDR3 contains 15 residues. Germline V gives CDR1 SGHRS, CDR2 YFSETQ. CDR3 nucleotide sequence: TGCGCCAGCAGCGGGGACGGGAGGGCCGGCGAGACCCAGTACTTC. It is translated as CASSGDGRAGETQYF. The full variable domain, completed using reference TRBV5-1 and TRBJ2-5, is KAGVTQTPRYLIKTRGQQVTLSCSPISGHRSVSWYQQTPGQGLQFLFEYFSETQRNKGNFPGRFSGRQFSNSRSEMNVSTLELGDSALYLCASSGDGRAGETQYFGPGTRLLVL.

The gene calls are TRBV15 and TRBJ2-1, with D maybe TRBD1 (6 bases). The CDR3 is made up of 16 amino acids. Germline CDR1 reads LNHNV; CDR2 reads YYDKDF (reference sequence). V lost 0 bases, J lost 4 bases, and 13 bases lay in between. The DNA for the CDR3 is TGTGCCACCAGCAGAGATATTACAGGGATGTACAATGAGCAGTTCTTC. Residues: CATSRDITGMYNEQFF.

CDR3 protein: CASSLWTSGLQETQYF. The CDR3 nucleotides are TGTGCCAGCAGCTTGTGGACTAGCGGACTGCAAGAGACCCAGTACTTC. The chain combines TRBV5-4 with TRBJ2-5; 10 bases are shared with TRBD2. Looked up from germline, CDR1 is SGHNT and CDR2 is YYREEE (reference sequence). This CDR3 has 16 amino acids. Trimming cost V 1 base and J 2 bases; bases outside gene matches: 5.

A single count supports this clone. V gene TRBV21-1 combines with J gene TRBJ1-5; the table names TRBD1, a call not compared with the DNA. TRBV21-1 constitutes a pseudogene. The CDR3 is made up of 16 amino acids. As DNA, the CDR3 is TGTGCCAGCAGCATAATACAGGGGGCGGGCAATCAGCCCCAGCATTTT. This gives the protein CASSIIQGAGNQPQHF.

This chain links TRBV6-5 with TRBJ1-2; D gene uncertain. The CDR3 length is 11 residues. Trimming pared 5 bases from V and 5 bases from J, leaving 6 bases between. CDR1 is MNHEY, CDR2 SVGAGI, per germline. DNA for the CDR3: TGTGCCAGCAGTCGAGGGTATGGCTACACCTTC. Encoded protein: CASSRGYGYTF.

This sequence joins TRBV28 and TRBJ2-1, with 14 nucleotides matching TRBD2. The CDR3 has 15 residues. The J segment lost 13 bases and the V segment lost 2 bases, leaving 7 bases of the junction unmatched. Looked up from germline, CDR1 is MDHEN and CDR2 is SYDVKM. The DNA of the CDR3 is TGTGCCAGCAGTTTACGACTAGCGGGAGGGGGAGGACAGTTCTTC. This translates into CASSLRLAGGGGQFF.

V usage is TRBV27 and J usage is TRBJ1-2, with a weak D call TRBD1 (5 bases). The CDR3 runs to 14 residues. Trimming cost V 0 bases and J 8 bases, with 13 bases left between them. Germline V gene data show CDR1 as MNHEY and CDR2 as SMNVEV (reference sequence). The CDR3 is CASSLSTPAGGYTF. As DNA, the CDR3 is TGTGCCAGCAGTTTATCTACTCCCGCAGGGGGCTACACCTTC.

The chain links TRBV5-4 to TRBJ2-5, with TRBD1 identical over 7 bases. The CDR3 is made up of 18 amino acids. The trim removed 3 bases at V and 0 bases at J, leaving 14 bases unmatched. CDR1 is SGHNT, CDR2 YYREEE, per germline (reference sequence). This CDR3 is CASSSGLRQGRDQETQYF. The DNA for the CDR3 is TGTGCCAGCAGCTCCGGATTGCGACAGGGAAGGGACCAAGAGACCCAGTACTTC. Variable domain in full (rest from reference TRBV5-4 and TRBJ2-5): ETGVTQSPTHLIKTRGQQVTLRCSSQSGHNTVSWYQQALGQGPQFIFQYYREEENGRGNFPPRFSGLQFPNYSSELNVNALELDDSALYLCASSSGLRQGRDQETQYFGPGTRLLVL.

The chain uses TRBV6-6 and TRBJ2-1; D is undetermined. CDR1 and CDR2 from the germline V gene are MNHNY and SVGAGI (reference sequence). The CDR3 contains 14 residues. Trimming took off 6 bases at V and 4 bases at J, with 13 bases between the two ends. CDR3 DNA: TGTGCCAGCAGCCAGGATTCTGTTTACAATGAGCAGTTCTTC. It encodes CASSQDSVYNEQFF.

This chain links TRBV7-2 with TRBJ2-1; 13 bases are shared with TRBD2. This CDR3 has 17 residues. Trimming removed 2 bases from V and 8 bases from J; junction bases left unmatched: 9. Germline V gene data show CDR1 as SGHTA and CDR2 as FQGNSA. CDR3 bases: TGTGCCAGCAGCTTAACCTCAAGGACTAGCGGGAGTTATGAGCAGTTCTTC. Protein sequence: CASSLTSRTSGSYEQFF.

This sequence joins TRBV7-9 and TRBJ1-2, with 7 positions matching TRBD1. With V trimmed by 0 bases and J by 2 bases, 3 bases remained unmatched. Per the germline V gene, CDR1 is SEHNR and CDR2 is FQNEAQ (reference sequence). This CDR3 is built from 15 residues. Here the CDR3 DNA reads TGTGCCAGCAGCTTAGCGGCAGGGGGAAACTATGGCTACACCTTC. This codes for CASSLAAGGNYGYTF.

The chain is built from TRBV27 and TRBJ2-1; 15 bases are a match to TRBD2. Trimming cost V 0 bases and J 6 bases; bases outside gene matches: 15. In germline, CDR1 is MNHEY, CDR2 SMNVEV (reference sequence). The CDR3 runs to 21 residues. The CDR3 region is CASSLSVPGLAGGGKINEQFF. DNA for the CDR3: TGTGCCAGCAGTTTATCGGTCCCGGGACTAGCGGGAGGTGGGAAGATCAATGAGCAGTTCTTC.

A single count supports this clone. The chain couples TRBV19 to TRBJ1-5; D not certain. Deletions cut 3 bases from V and 3 bases from J, with 6 bases between. Germline V gene sequence: CDR1 LNHDA, CDR2 SQIVND (reference sequence). The CDR3 sequence is 13 residues long. The CDR3 sequence: CASSIEPNQPQHF. Here the CDR3 DNA reads TGTGCCAGTAGTATTGAGCCCAATCAGCCCCAGCATTTT.

The chain couples TRBV18 to TRBJ2-2, with 9 bases aligning to TRBD1. This CDR3 comprises 15 residues. The V and J ends lost 1 base and 4 bases, in that order; junction bases with no gene match: 1. Germline V lookup: CDR1 KGHSH, CDR2 LQKENI. The CDR3 sequence: CASSPQTGGTGELFF. CDR3 in DNA: TGTGCCAGCTCACCACAGACAGGGGGCACCGGGGAGCTGTTTTTT.

The chain employs TRBV28 and TRBJ1-4; the match to TRBD1 covers 8 bases. This CDR3 contains 13 residues. CDR1 MDHEN and CDR2 SYDVKM come from the germline V gene. The V and J ends lost 5 bases and 8 bases, in that order; junction bases with no gene match: 4. This chain's CDR3 is CASSPGGLEKLFF. Written as DNA, the CDR3 is TGTGCCAGCAGTCCAGGGGGCTTAGAAAAACTGTTTTTT.

The rearrangement links TRBV11-3 to TRBJ2-3, with unresolved D. This CDR3 is built from 15 residues. V was pared by 3 bases and J by 5 bases, with 15 bases between. Germline CDR1 and CDR2: SGHNT and YENEEA. The CDR3 nucleotides read TGTGCCAGCAGCTTCTCAGTTTCTCCTGGAGATACGCAGTATTTT. This codes for CASSFSVSPGDTQYF. Full variable domain (missing parts from reference TRBV11-3 and TRBJ2-3): EAGVVQSPRYKIIEKKQPVAFWCNPISGHNTLYWYLQNLGQGPELLIRYENEEAVDDSQLPKDRFSAERLKGVDSTLKIQPAELGDSAVYLCASSFSVSPGDTQYFGPGTRLTVL.

This chain links TRBV5-6 with TRBJ2-2; D possibly corresponds to TRBD1 (5 bases). V was shortened by 2 bases and J by 2 bases, with 13 bases between the two germline ends. This CDR3 has 16 residues. Germline V gene sequence: CDR1 SGHDT, CDR2 YYEEEE. The CDR3 nucleotides read TGTGCCAGCAGCTTTTCGGCAGGGCCCAACACCGGGGAGCTGTTTTTT. As protein: CASSFSAGPNTGELFF.

This clone has just one count. The chain couples TRBV10-3 to TRBJ2-4; 16 nucleotides agree with TRBD2. Trimming removed 1 base from V and 5 bases from J; junction bases left unmatched: 8. The germline gives CDR1 ENHRY, CDR2 SYGVKD. The CDR3 is 19 amino acids. CDR3 residues: CAISEFGQGTSGRENIQYF. Here the CDR3 DNA reads TGTGCCATCAGTGAGTTCGGACAGGGGACTAGCGGGAGGGAAAACATTCAGTACTTC.